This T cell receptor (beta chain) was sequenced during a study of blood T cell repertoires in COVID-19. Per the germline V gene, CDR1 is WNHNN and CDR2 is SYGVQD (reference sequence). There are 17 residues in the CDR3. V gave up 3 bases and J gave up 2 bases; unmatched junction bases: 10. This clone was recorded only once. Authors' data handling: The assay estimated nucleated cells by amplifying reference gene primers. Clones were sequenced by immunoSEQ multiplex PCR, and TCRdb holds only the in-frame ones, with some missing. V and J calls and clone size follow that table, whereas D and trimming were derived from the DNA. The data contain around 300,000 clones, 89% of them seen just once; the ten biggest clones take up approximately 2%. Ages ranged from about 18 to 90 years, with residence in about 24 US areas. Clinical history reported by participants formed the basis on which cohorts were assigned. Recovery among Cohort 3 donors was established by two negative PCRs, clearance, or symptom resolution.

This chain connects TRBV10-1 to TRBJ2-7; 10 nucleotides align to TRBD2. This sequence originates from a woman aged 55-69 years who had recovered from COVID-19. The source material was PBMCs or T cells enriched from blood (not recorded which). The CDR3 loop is CASSDLPRTSGTYEQYF. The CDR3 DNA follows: TGCGCCAGCAGTGACCTCCCTCGGACTAGCGGTACCTACGAGCAGTACTTC.